These T cell receptor beta chains were read from a single sample in a study of blood T cell repertoires in COVID-19. Libraries were prepared by immunoSEQ multiplex PCR; TCRdb keeps only in-frame clonotypes and omits some of them. The repertoire includes 430,000 or so clones, more than 75% of them detected once, and 1.5% to 2% sits in the top ten. Sequenced sample: PBMCs or T cells enriched from blood (not recorded which). The source of these receptors is a woman aged 35 to 49 who had recovered from COVID-19. CDR3s include the opening cysteine and the closing phenylalanine or tryptophan. The D gene is left open where the match is weak. The size of a clone is reported for some rows only, either as once, few or many, or as a class for expanded clones.

>-|TRBJ2-5|-|TRBV5-4
TGTGCCAGCAGCTTGGGGGTTCGGGGGGAGACCCAGTACTTC
CASSLGVRGETQYF
>TRBD2|TRBJ2-7|-|TRBV5-1
TGCGCCAGCAGCTTAACTAGCGGATCCTACGAGCAGTACTTC
CASSLTSGSYEQYF
>TRBD1|TRBJ2-7|-|TRBV6-5
TGTGCCAGCAGTTACTCGTCACGACAGGGGGCCAACGAGCAGTACTTC
CASSYSSRQGANEQYF
>TRBD1|TRBJ1-2|-|TRBV27
TGTGCCAGCAGTTTAGGGACAGGGGGATTCGGTGGCTACACCTTC
CASSLGTGGFGGYTF
>-|TRBJ1-6|-|TRBV9
TGTGCCAGCAGCGTGGCAGCAGGAAATTCACCCCTCCACTTT
CASSVAAGNSPLHF
>TRBD1|TRBJ1-1|-|TRBV24-1
TGTGCCACCAGTGATTGGACAGGGGAAACTTTCTTT
CATSDWTGETFF
>TRBD2|TRBJ2-7|-|TRBV29-1
TGCAGCGTTGACGTCCCGGGACTAGCCTACGAGCAGTACTTC
CSVDVPGLAYEQYF
>TRBD2|TRBJ2-5|once|TRBV24-1
TGTGCCACCAGTAGGGCGGGAGGTTACCAAGAGACCCAGTACTTC
CATSRAGGYQETQYF
>-|TRBJ1-1|-|TRBV5-6
TGTGCCAGCACCTTCTTCGGGGGTATGAACACTGAAGCTTTCTTT
CASTFFGGMNTEAFF
>TRBD2|TRBJ2-7|-|TRBV7-2
TGTGCCAGCAGCTATACTAGCGGATTCTCCTACGAGCAGTACTTC
CASSYTSGFSYEQYF
>-|TRBJ2-2|-|TRBV7-2
TGTGCCAGCAGCTTAATACCGAGTGCCGGGGAGCTGTTTTTT
CASSLIPSAGELFF
>-|TRBJ1-1|-|TRBV7-2
TGTGCCAGCAGCCCGGGGGGAGGATTCTTCCACACTGAAGCTTTCTTT
CASSPGGGFFHTEAFF
>-|TRBJ1-1|-|TRBV6-5
TGTGCCAGCAGTTACGGGGAGAGAGGTCCGAACACTGAAGCTTTCTTT
CASSYGERGPNTEAFF
>-|TRBJ2-1|-|TRBV5-1
TGCGCCAGCAGCTTCTTCTCGGGACTCCTGAATGAGCAGTTCTTC
CASSFFSGLLNEQFF
>TRBD1|TRBJ1-1|-|TRBV7-8
TGTGCCAGCAGCTTAGGCCGGACAGGGCCTGGGAGGAACACTGAAGCTTTCTTT
CASSLGRTGPGRNTEAFF